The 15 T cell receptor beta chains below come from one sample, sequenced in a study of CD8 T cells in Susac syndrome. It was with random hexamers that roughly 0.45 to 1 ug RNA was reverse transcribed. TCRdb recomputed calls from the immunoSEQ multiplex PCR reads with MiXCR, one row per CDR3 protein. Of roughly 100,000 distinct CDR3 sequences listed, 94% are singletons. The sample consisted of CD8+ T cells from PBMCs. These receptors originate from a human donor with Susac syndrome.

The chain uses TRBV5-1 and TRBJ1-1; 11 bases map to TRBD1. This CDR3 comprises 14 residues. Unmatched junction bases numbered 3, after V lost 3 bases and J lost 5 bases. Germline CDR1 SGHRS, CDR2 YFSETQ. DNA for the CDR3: TGCGCCAGCAGCTCCTGGGACAGGGGGACTGAAGCTTTCTTT. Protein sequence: CASSSWDRGTEAFF.

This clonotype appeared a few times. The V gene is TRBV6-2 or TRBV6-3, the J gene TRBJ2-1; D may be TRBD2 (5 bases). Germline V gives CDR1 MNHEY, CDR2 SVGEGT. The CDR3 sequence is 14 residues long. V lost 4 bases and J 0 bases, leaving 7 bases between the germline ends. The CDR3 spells CASSLGSSYNEQFF. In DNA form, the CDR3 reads TGTGCCAGCAGTTTGGGGAGCTCCTACAATGAGCAGTTCTTC.

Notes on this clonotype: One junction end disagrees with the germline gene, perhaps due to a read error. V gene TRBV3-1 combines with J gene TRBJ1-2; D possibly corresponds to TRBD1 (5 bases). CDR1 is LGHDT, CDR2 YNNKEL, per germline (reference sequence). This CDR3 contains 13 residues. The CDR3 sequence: CASSQDGRDGQHF. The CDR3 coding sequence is TGTGCCAGCAGCCAAGATGGAAGGGACGGTCAGCACTTC.

The CDR3 coding sequence is TGTGCCAGCAGCTCCCGAGCCGGTGTGGATGAGCAGTTCTTC. It yields the protein CASSSRAGVDEQFF. V gene TRBV7-7 combines with J gene TRBJ2-1; D is uncertain. This CDR3 spans 14 amino acids. Germline values: CDR1 SSHAT, CDR2 FNYEAQ (reference sequence). V shed 4 bases and J shed 8 bases, with 15 bases lying between them.

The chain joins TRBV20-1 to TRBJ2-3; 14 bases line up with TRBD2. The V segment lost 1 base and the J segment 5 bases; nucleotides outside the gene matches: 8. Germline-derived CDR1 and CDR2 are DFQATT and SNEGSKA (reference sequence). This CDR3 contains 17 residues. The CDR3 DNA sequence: TGCAGTGCTAGAGCACCGGGACTAGCGGGGGTGAAAGATACGCAGTATTTT. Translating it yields CSARAPGLAGVKDTQYF.

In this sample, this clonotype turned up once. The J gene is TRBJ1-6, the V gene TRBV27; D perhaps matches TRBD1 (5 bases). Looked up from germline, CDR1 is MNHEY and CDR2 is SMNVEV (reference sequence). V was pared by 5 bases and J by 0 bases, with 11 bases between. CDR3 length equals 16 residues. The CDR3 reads CASSDSASSYNSPLHF. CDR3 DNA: TGTGCCAGCAGTGACAGTGCGAGCTCCTATAATTCACCCCTCCACTTT.

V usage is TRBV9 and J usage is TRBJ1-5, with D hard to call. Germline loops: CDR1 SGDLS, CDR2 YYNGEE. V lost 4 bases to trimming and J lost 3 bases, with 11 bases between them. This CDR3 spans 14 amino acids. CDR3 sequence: CASSQPGTNQPQHF. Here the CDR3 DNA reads TGTGCCAGCAGCCAACCCGGTACCAATCAGCCCCAGCATTTT.

CDR3 DNA: TGCAGTGCTAGACGGGGATTAGCAACCGAGCAGTACTTC. Encoded protein: CSARRGLATEQYF. The V and J genes are TRBV20-1 and TRBJ2-7; maybe TRBD2 (5 bases). Germline V gene sequence: CDR1 DFQATT, CDR2 SNEGSKA (reference sequence). CDR3 size: 13 residues. V was shortened by 2 bases and J by 6 bases, with 14 bases between the two germline ends.

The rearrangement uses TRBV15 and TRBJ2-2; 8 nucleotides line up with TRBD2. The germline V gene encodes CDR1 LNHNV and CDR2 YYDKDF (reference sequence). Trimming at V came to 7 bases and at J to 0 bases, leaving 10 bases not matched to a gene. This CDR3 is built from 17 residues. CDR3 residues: CATMASQGLANTGELFF. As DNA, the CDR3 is TGTGCCACCATGGCCTCACAGGGACTAGCGAACACCGGGGAGCTGTTTTTT.

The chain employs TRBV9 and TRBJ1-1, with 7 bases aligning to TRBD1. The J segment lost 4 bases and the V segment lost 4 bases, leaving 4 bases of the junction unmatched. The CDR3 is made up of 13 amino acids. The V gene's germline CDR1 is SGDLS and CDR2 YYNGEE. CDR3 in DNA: TGTGCCAGCAGCCAGGGGGGAGGCACTGAAGCTTTCTTT. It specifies CASSQGGGTEAFF.

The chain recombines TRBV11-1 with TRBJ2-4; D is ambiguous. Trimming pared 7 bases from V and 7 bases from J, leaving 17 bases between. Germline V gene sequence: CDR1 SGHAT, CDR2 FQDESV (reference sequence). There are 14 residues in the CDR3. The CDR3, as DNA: TGTGCCAGCATGGGCCAGCCTTCGGGCAACATTCAGTACTTC. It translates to CASMGQPSGNIQYF.

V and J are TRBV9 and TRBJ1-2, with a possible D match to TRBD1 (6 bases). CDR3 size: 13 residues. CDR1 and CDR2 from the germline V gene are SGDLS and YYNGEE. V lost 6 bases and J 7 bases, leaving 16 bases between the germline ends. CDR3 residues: CASNEGGRVGYTF. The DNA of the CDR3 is TGTGCCAGCAACGAGGGGGGGCGCGTTGGCTACACCTTC.

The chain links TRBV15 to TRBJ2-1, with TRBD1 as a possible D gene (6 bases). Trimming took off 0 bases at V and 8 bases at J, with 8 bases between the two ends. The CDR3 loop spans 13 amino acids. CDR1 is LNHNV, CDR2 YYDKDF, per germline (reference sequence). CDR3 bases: TGTGCCACCAGCAGAGAACAGGGCGATGAGCAGTTCTTC. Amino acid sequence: CATSREQGDEQFF.

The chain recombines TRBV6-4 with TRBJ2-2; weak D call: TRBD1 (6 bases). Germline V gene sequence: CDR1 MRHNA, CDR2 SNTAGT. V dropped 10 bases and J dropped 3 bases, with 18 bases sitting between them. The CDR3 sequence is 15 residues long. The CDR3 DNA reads TGTGCCACCAGAGAGGGGGTTAGTGACACCGGGGAGCTGTTTTTT. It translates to CATREGVSDTGELFF.

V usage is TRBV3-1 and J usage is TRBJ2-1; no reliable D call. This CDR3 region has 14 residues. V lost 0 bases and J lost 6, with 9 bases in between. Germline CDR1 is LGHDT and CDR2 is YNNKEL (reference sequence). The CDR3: CASSQDQASNEQFF. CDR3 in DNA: TGTGCCAGCAGCCAAGATCAGGCTAGCAATGAGCAGTTCTTC.